This is a list of T cell receptor beta chains from one sample in a study of CD8 T cells in ankylosing spondylitis. TCRdb re-called the 5' RACE reads through MiXCR, storing one row per CDR3 protein. This repertoire shows a few hundred thousand distinct CDR3 sequences, roughly a tenth found once; its top ten account for around 6.5%. Sequenced: blood, either unsorted or a sorted T cell fraction (not recorded which). The receptors derive from a male donor with ankylosing spondylitis or in good health (not recorded which). Both conserved end residues are part of each CDR3.

j_gene | v_gene | CDR3aa
TRBJ2-1 | TRBV12-3/TRBV12-4 | CASREGLAYNNEQFF
TRBJ2-7 | TRBV7-2 | CASSLPGMYEQYF
TRBJ2-3 | TRBV7-2 | CASSLRGQNTDTQYF
TRBJ2-1 | TRBV5-5 | CASTPQGDRGYNEQFF
TRBJ2-1 | TRBV15 | CATSRDPDSSYNEQFF
TRBJ2-5 | TRBV5-1 | CASSLLQENQETQYF
TRBJ1-5 | TRBV24-1 | CATSQGANQPQHF
TRBJ2-3 | TRBV12-3/TRBV12-4 | CASSSPRGVTDTQYF
TRBJ2-2 | TRBV6-1 | CASGRTGFYTGELFF
TRBJ2-2 | TRBV9 | CASSPRWTSRTGELFF
TRBJ2-1 | TRBV12-3/TRBV12-4 | CASSLEGLAGGPDKNEQFF
TRBJ1-3 | TRBV12-3/TRBV12-4 | CASSFSGGSGNTIYF
TRBJ1-3 | TRBV12-3/TRBV12-4 | CASRITTIYF
TRBJ2-1 | TRBV20-1 | CSARGVVAGPSYNEQFF
TRBJ2-2 | TRBV12-3/TRBV12-4 | CASSSPLWGTGELFF
TRBJ1-1 | TRBV7-9 | CASSPLQELTEAFF
TRBJ1-5 | TRBV5-1 | CASSLSENQPQHF
TRBJ2-1 | TRBV3-1 | CASSHKRMDRPSYNEQFF
TRBJ2-2 | TRBV25-1 | CASSGRQGDVGELFF
TRBJ1-1 | TRBV12-3/TRBV12-4 | CASSFWGGSWDTEAFF
TRBJ2-7 | TRBV6-1 | CASSLAGALEQYF
TRBJ1-5 | TRBV5-5 | CASSESYREIGQPQHF
TRBJ1-1 | TRBV25-1 | CASSITGVGTEAFF
TRBJ1-6 | TRBV2 | CARSPDPNSPLHF
TRBJ2-5 | TRBV12-3/TRBV12-4 | CASSGTPGETQYF
TRBJ1-1 | TRBV24-1 | CATRTDTEAFF
TRBJ1-5 | TRBV29-1 | CSVAEQGLNQPQHF
TRBJ1-6 | TRBV9 | CASSLVVGAPLHF
TRBJ2-2 | TRBV5-1 | CASSLRVSPNTGELFF
TRBJ2-7 | TRBV10-3 | CAISEGGFGYEQYF
TRBJ2-2 | TRBV5-1 | CASSETGGAAGELFF
TRBJ2-7 | TRBV6-5 | CASSYEGVRYEQYF
TRBJ1-1 | TRBV20-1 | CSARGGQDTEAFF
TRBJ2-2 | TRBV6-1 | CASSEEGAAGELFF
TRBJ2-3 | TRBV27 | CASSGVVRTDTQYF
TRBJ2-3 | TRBV20-1 | CSGRTGARDTQYF
TRBJ1-1 | TRBV5-1 | CASSQGEGTEAFF
TRBJ2-3 | TRBV7-3 | CASSSQLHMGPLYF
TRBJ2-2 | TRBV5-1 | CASSREGYNTGELFF
TRBJ1-2 | TRBV11-2 | CASSFPGNYGYTF
TRBJ1-2 | TRBV29-1 | CSAQQGAYGYTF
TRBJ1-5 | TRBV15 | CATSRDRVDQPQHF
TRBJ1-5 | TRBV28 | CASSVEGNNQPQHF
TRBJ1-1 | TRBV6-6 | CASRLGPEAFF
TRBJ2-1 | TRBV11-2 | CASSLGFPGGSSYNEQFF
TRBJ2-2 | TRBV5-1 | CASSLLGSAAGELFF
TRBJ2-7 | TRBV25-1 | CASTPRDLYEQYF
TRBJ2-7 | TRBV3-1 | CASSLEVGSHEQYF
TRBJ1-1 | TRBV12-3/TRBV12-4 | CASSLLQGGSEAFF